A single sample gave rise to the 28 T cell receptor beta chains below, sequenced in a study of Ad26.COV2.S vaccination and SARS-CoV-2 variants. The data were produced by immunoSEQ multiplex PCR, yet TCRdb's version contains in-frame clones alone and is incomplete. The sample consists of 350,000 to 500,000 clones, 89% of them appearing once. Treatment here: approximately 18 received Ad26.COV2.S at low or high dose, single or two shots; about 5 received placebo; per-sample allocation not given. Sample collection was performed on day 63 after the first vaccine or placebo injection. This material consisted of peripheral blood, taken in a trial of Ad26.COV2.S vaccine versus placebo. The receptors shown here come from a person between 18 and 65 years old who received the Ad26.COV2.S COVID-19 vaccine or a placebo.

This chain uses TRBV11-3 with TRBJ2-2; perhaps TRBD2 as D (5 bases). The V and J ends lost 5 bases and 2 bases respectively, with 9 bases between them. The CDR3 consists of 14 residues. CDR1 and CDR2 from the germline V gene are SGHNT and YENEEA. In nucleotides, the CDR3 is TGTGCCAGCAGCCGACGGGGAAACACCGGGGAGCTGTTTTTT. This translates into CASSRRGNTGELFF.

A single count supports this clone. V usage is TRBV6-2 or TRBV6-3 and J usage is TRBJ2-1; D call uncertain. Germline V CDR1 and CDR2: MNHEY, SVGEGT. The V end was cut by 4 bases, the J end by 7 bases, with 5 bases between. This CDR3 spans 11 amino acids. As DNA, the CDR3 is TGTGCCAGCAGTTTGTCAAATGAGCAGTTCTTC. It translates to CASSLSNEQFF.

The CDR3 nucleotides are TGTGCCAGCAGCCTCGGGGGCCGGGAGTATTTT. This gives the protein CASSLGGREYF. The rearrangement joins TRBV13 to TRBJ2-3; D tentatively reads TRBD1 or TRBD2 (6 bases each). Germline V gene sequence: CDR1 PRHDT, CDR2 FYEKMQ (reference sequence). This CDR3 contains 11 residues. V shed 5 bases and J shed 13 bases, with 13 bases lying between them.

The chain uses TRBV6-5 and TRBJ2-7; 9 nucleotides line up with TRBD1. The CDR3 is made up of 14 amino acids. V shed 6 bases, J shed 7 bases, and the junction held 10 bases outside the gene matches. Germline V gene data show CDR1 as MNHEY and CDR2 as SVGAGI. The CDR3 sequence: CASSGTGWVGEQYF. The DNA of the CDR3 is TGTGCCAGCAGCGGGACAGGGTGGGTCGGAGAGCAGTACTTC.

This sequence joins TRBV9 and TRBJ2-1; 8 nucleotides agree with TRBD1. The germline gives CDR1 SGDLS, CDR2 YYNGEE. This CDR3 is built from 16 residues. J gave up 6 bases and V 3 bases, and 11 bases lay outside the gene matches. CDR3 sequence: CASSERAQGVANEQFF. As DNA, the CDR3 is TGTGCCAGCAGCGAGAGGGCACAGGGGGTTGCCAATGAGCAGTTCTTC.

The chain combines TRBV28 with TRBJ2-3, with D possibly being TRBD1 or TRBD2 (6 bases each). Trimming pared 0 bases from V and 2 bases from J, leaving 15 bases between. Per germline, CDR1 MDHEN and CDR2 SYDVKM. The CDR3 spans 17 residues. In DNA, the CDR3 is TGTGCCAGCAGTTTATGGGGGGCGGGGACCACCACAGATACGCAGTATTTT. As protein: CASSLWGAGTTTDTQYF.

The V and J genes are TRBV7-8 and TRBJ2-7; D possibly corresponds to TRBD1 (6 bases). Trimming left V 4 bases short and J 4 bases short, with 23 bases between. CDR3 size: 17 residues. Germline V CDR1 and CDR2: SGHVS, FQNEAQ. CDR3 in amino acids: CASSSFHRVLPGYEQYV. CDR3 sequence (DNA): TGTGCCAGCAGCTCTTTTCACAGGGTCCTCCCAGGGTACGAGCAGTACGTC.

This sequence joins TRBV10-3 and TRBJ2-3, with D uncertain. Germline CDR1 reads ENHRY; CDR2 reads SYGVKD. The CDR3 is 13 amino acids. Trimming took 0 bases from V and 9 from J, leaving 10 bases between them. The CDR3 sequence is CAISESNRATQYF. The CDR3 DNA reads TGTGCCATCAGTGAGTCAAACCGAGCGACGCAGTATTTT.

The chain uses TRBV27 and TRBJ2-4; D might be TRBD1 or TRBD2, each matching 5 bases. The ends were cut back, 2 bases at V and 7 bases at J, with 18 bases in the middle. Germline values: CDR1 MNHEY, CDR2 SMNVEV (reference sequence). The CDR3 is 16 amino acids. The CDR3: CASSLRRTTEGNIQYF. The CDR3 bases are TGTGCCAGCAGTTTAAGGAGGACAACCGAGGGGAACATTCAGTACTTC.

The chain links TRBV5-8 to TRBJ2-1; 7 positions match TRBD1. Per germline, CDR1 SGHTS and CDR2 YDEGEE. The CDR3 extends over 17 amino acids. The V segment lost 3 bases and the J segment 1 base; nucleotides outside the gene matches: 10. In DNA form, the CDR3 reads TGTGCCAGCAGCTCCTTGTCAGGGGGAAATTCCTACAATGAGCAGTTCTTC. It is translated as CASSSLSGGNSYNEQFF.

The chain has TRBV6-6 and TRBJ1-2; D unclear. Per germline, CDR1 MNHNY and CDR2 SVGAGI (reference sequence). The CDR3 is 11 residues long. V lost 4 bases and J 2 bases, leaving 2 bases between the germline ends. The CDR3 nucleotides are TGTGCCAGCAGTTCAAACTATGGCTACACCTTC. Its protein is CASSSNYGYTF.

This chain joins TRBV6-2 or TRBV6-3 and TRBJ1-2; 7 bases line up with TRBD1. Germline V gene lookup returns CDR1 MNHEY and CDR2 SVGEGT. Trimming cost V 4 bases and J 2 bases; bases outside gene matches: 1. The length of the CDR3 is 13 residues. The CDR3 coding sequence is TGTGCCAGCAGTTCACAGGGGAACTATGGCTACACCTTC. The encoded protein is CASSSQGNYGYTF.

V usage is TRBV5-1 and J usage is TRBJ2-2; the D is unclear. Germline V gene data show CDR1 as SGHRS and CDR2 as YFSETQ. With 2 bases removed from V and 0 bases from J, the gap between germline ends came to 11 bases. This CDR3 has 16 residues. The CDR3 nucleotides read TGCGCCAGCAGCTTCTTGCGCGAGGCGAACACCGGGGAGCTGTTTTTT. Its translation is CASSFLREANTGELFF.

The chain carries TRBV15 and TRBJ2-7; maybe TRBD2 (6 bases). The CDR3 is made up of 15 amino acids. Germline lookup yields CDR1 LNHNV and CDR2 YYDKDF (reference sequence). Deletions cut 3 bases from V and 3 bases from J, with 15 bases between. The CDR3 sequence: CATSSGQWGDYEQYF. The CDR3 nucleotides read TGTGCCACCAGCAGTGGTCAATGGGGGGACTACGAGCAGTACTTC.

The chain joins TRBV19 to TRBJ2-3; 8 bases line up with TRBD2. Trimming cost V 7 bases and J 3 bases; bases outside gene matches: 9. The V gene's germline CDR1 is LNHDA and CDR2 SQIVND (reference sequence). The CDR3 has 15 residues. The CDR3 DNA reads TGTGCCAGTACGGGGGGGGCTTGGAAAACAGATACGCAGTATTTT. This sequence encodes CASTGGAWKTDTQYF. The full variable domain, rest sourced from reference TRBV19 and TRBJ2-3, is DGGITQSPKYLFRKEGQNVTLSCEQNLNHDAMYWYRQDPGQGLRLIYYSQIVNDFQKGDIAEGYSVSREKKESFPLTVTSAQKNPTAFYLCASTGGAWKTDTQYFGPGTRLTVL.

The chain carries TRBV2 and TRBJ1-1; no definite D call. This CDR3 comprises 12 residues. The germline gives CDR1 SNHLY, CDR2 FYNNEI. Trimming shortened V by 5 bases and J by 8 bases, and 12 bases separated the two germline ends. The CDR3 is CASSYVTVEAFF. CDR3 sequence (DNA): TGTGCCAGCAGTTACGTGACGGTGGAAGCTTTCTTT.

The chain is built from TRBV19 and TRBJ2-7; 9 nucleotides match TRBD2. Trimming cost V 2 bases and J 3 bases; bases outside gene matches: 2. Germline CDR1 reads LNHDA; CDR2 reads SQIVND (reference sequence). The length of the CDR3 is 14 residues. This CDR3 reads CASSISGGYYEQYF. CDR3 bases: TGTGCCAGTAGTATAAGCGGGGGGTACTACGAGCAGTACTTC. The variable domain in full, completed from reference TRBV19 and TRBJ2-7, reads DGGITQSPKYLFRKEGQNVTLSCEQNLNHDAMYWYRQDPGQGLRLIYYSQIVNDFQKGDIAEGYSVSREKKESFPLTVTSAQKNPTAFYLCASSISGGYYEQYFGPGTRLTVT.

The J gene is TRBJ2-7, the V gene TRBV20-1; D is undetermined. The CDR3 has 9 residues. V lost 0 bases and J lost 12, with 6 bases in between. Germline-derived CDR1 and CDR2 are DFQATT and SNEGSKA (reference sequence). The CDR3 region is CSARDPLYF. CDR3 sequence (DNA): TGCAGTGCTAGAGACCCCCTGTACTTC.

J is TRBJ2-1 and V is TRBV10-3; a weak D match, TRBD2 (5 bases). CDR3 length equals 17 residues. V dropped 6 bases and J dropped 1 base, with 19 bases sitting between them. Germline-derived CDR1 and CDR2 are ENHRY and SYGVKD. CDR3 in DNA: TGTGCCATCAGCCAGACCCGACTACGGGGATCCTACAATGAGCAGTTCTTC. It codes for CAISQTRLRGSYNEQFF.

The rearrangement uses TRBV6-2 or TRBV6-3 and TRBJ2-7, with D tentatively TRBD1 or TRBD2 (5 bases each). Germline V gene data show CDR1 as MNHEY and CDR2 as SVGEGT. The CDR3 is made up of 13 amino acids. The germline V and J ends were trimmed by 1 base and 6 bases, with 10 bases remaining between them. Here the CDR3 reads CASSYYQGAEQYF. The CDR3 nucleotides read TGTGCCAGCAGTTACTACCAGGGAGCCGAGCAGTACTTC.

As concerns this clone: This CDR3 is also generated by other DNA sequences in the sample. This CDR3 is CASSLAVTDTQYF. The CDR3 coding sequence is TGTGCCAGCAGCTTAGCCGTAACAGATACGCAGTATTTT. The V call is TRBV7-2, the J call TRBJ2-3, with D hard to call. Trimming took off 0 bases at V and 3 bases at J, with 4 bases between the two ends. Germline CDR1 SGHTA, CDR2 FQGNSA. This CDR3 is 13 amino acids long.

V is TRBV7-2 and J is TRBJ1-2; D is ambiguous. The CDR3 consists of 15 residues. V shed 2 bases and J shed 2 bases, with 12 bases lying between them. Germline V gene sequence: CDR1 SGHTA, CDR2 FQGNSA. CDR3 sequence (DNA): TGTGCCAGCAGCTTACAGGATAGGCCGAACTATGGCTACACCTTC. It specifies CASSLQDRPNYGYTF.

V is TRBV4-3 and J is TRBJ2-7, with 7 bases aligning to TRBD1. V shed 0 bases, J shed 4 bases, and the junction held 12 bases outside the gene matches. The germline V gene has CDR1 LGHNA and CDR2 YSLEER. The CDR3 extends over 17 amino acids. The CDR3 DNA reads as TGCGCCAGCAGCCAAGATAGGCAGGGGGATTTGGGGTACGAGCAGTACTTC. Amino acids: CASSQDRQGDLGYEQYF.

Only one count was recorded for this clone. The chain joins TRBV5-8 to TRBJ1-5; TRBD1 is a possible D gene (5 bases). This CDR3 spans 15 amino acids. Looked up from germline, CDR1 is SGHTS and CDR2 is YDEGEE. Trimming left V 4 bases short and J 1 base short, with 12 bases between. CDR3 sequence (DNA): TGTGCCAGCAGCCCCGGTTGGGACAGCAATCAGCCCCAGCATTTT. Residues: CASSPGWDSNQPQHF.

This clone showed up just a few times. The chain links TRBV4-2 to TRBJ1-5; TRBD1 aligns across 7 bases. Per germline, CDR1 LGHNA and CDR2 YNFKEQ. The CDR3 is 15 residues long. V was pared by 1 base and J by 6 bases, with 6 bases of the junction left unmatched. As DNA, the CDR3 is TGTGCCAGCAGCCAAGTCCGACAGGGAGGTCAGCCCCAGCATTTT. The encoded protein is CASSQVRQGGQPQHF.

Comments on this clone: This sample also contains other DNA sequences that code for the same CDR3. This CDR3 is CASSLPSTDTQYF. Written as DNA, the CDR3 is TGTGCCAGCAGTTTACCTAGCACAGATACGCAGTATTTT. The chain recombines TRBV12-3 or TRBV12-4 with TRBJ2-3; the D is unclear. CDR3 length: 13 amino acids. V was clipped by 2 bases and J by 0 bases, with 3 bases between them.

CDR3 DNA sequence: TGTGCCAGTACCCCGACAGGGGTAAGTCAGCCCCAGCATTTT. This codes for CASTPTGVSQPQHF. The chain combines TRBV19 with TRBJ1-5; TRBD1 matches 8 bases. J was trimmed by 6 bases and V by 7 bases; bases with no gene match: 8. Germline V lookup: CDR1 LNHDA, CDR2 SQIVND (reference sequence). The CDR3 totals 14 residues.

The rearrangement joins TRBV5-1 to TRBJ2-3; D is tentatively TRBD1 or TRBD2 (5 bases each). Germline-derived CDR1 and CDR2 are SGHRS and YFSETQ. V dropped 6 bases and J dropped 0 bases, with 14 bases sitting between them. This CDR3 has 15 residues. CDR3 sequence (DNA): TGCGCCAGCAACCTAGGGACGGCTAGCACAGATACGCAGTATTTT. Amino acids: CASNLGTASTDTQYF.